This T cell receptor (beta chain) was recovered during a study of T cells after yellow fever vaccination. This clonotype was counted at least ten times. The germline V and J ends were trimmed by 5 bases and 3 bases, with 18 bases remaining between them. This CDR3 has 16 residues. CDR1 and CDR2 (germline): SEHNR, FQNEAQ (reference sequence). Via MiXCR, TCRdb re-called the 5' RACE reads, giving one row per CDR3 protein. The top ten clones hold approximately 31% of a sample with around 68,000 distinct CDR3 sequences, under 9.5% of them seen once. The chain carries TRBV7-9 and TRBJ2-3; D gene unclear. The sequenced sample was CD8+ T cells sorted from PBMCs, obtained approximately 11 days after the first yellow fever vaccination. The clonotype was recovered from a man between 18 and 35 years old who received the YFV17D yellow fever vaccine. CDR3 region: CASSLPGPSSTDTQYF. CDR3 DNA: TGTGCCAGCAGCCTCCCGGGCCCCTCTTCTACAGATACGCAGTATTTT.